A selection of T cell receptor beta chains follows, all from one sample in a study of blood T cell repertoires in COVID-19. Libraries were prepared by immunoSEQ multiplex PCR; TCRdb keeps only in-frame clonotypes and omits some of them. The sample records 210,000 or so clones, roughly four fifths being singletons. The sample taken for sequencing was PBMCs or T cells enriched from blood (not recorded which). All receptors come from a woman in her forties or fifties who had been exposed to COVID-19. Each CDR3 is given with its conserved first and last residue. D genes are given only for firm matches. The listing skips clone size in some rows; elsewhere it reads once, few, many or a size class.

clone_size	v_call	d_call	j_call	cdr3_aa	cdr3_nt
-	TRBV28	TRBD1	TRBJ1-2	CASSESGTGYGYTF	TGTGCCAGCAGCGAGTCTGGGACAGGCTATGGCTACACCTTC
-	TRBV18	-	TRBJ1-1	CASSTDSQGWTEAFF	TGTGCCAGCTCAACAGACTCACAGGGATGGACTGAAGCTTTCTTT
-	TRBV6-5	-	TRBJ1-1	CASSRLMNTEAFF	TGTGCCAGCAGTAGACTGATGAACACTGAAGCTTTCTTT
-	TRBV7-9	TRBD1	TRBJ1-2	CASSLDRGEYGYTF	TGTGCCAGCAGCCTGGACAGGGGTGAATATGGCTACACCTTC
-	TRBV5-1	-	TRBJ2-5	CASSLIPSGETQYF	TGCGCCAGCAGCTTGATCCCTAGTGGAGAGACCCAGTACTTC
-	TRBV18	TRBD1	TRBJ1-1	CASSPQTGGGAEAFF	TGTGCCAGCTCACCACAGACAGGGGGTGGGGCTGAAGCTTTCTTT
-	TRBV6-5	-	TRBJ1-1	CASSYSPRNTEAFF	TGTGCCAGCAGTTACTCTCCTCGTAACACTGAAGCTTTCTTT
once	TRBV3-1/TRBV3-2	-	TRBJ1-5	CASSQGPGHNQPQHF	TGTGCCAGCAGCCAGGGCCCAGGTCACAATCAGCCCCAGCATTTT
-	TRBV11-2	TRBD1	TRBJ2-7	CASSLNMPGLGGNEQYF	TGTGCCAGCAGCTTGAACATGCCGGGCCTAGGGGGCAACGAGCAGTACTTC
-	TRBV4-1	-	TRBJ1-1	CASSQDRGAGHANTEAFF	TGCGCCAGCAGCCAAGATCGTGGGGCAGGACACGCGAACACTGAAGCTTTCTTT
few	TRBV3-1/TRBV3-2	TRBD1	TRBJ2-5	CASSQGDRGRETQYF	TGTGCCAGCAGCCAGGGGGACAGGGGCCGAGAGACCCAGTACTTC
-	TRBV6-1	TRBD1	TRBJ1-5	CASRESRDRRDRRPQHF	TGTGCCAGCAGGGAAAGTCGGGACAGGCGGGATAGAAGGCCCCAGCATTTT
-	TRBV2	-	TRBJ1-5	CASSLGNGGPQHF	TGTGCCAGCAGTCTCGGTAACGGCGGGCCCCAGCATTTT
-	TRBV20-1	-	TRBJ1-3	CSASPGGNTIYF	TGCAGTGCTAGTCCTGGCGGAAACACCATATATTTT
-	TRBV30	-	TRBJ1-5	CAWSSSRSNQPQHF	TGTGCCTGGAGTTCATCACGGAGCAATCAGCCCCAGCATTTT
-	TRBV9	TRBD1	TRBJ2-3	CASSTRQGFGYTQYF	TGTGCCAGCAGCACCCGACAGGGTTTCGGGTATACGCAGTATTTT
-	TRBV2	-	TRBJ2-1	CASTQVSHNEQFF	TGTGCCAGCACCCAGGTTTCCCACAATGAGCAGTTCTTC
-	TRBV2	-	TRBJ1-1	CASNGSPNTEAFF	TGTGCCAGCAACGGGTCCCCGAACACTGAAGCTTTCTTT
-	TRBV19	-	TRBJ2-1	CASSTGIRSYNEQFF	TGTGCCAGTAGTACCGGGATTCGCTCCTACAATGAGCAGTTCTTC
once	TRBV5-6	-	TRBJ1-5	CASSHRGAQPQHF	TGTGCCAGCAGCCATCGGGGGGCCCAGCCCCAGCATTTT
-	TRBV5-1	TRBD1	TRBJ1-1	CASSRAGTVNTEAFF	TGCGCCAGCAGCCGTGCAGGGACAGTGAATACTGAAGCTTTCTTT
-	TRBV19	-	TRBJ1-5	CASSIGILAGQPQHF	TGTGCCAGTAGTATAGGGATCCTTGCAGGTCAGCCCCAGCATTTT